Presented here are 28 T cell receptor beta chains from one specimen sequenced in a study of blood T cell repertoires in COVID-19. The repertoire was sequenced with immunoSEQ multiplex PCR; TCRdb's copy has only in-frame clones and lacks some. The repertoire includes fewer than 150,000 clones, about four fifths of them detected once, and about 2.1% sits in the top ten. Sequencing used peripheral blood. These receptors were collected from a man between 65 and 79 years old with acute or convalescent COVID-19.

V is TRBV19 and J is TRBJ2-5; 12 nucleotides line up with TRBD2. The germline CDR1 and CDR2 sequences are LNHDA and SQIVND (reference sequence). V shed 9 bases and J 4 bases; nucleotides not matched to a gene: 18. CDR3 length equals 18 residues. This chain's CDR3 is CASSPKAASGGAGETQYF. CDR3 in DNA: TGTGCCAGCAGCCCCAAGGCGGCTAGCGGGGGGGCAGGAGAGACCCAGTACTTC.

The J gene is TRBJ2-3, the V gene TRBV5-1; 7 bases map to TRBD2. The germline gives CDR1 SGHRS, CDR2 YFSETQ. With 6 bases clipped from V and 1 base from J, the junction kept 2 bases outside the gene matches. The CDR3 has 13 residues. The CDR3: CASTSGGTDTQYF. In DNA form, the CDR3 reads TGCGCCAGCACCAGCGGGGGCACAGATACGCAGTATTTT. The entire variable domain, with the rest obtained from reference TRBV5-1 and TRBJ2-3, is as follows: KAGVTQTPRYLIKTRGQQVTLSCSPISGHRSVSWYQQTPGQGLQFLFEYFSETQRNKGNFPGRFSGRQFSNSRSEMNVSTLELGDSALYLCASTSGGTDTQYFGPGTRLTVL.

V usage is TRBV6-2 or TRBV6-3 and J usage is TRBJ2-7; TRBD1 agrees at 8 bases. V dropped 6 bases and J dropped 5; count of bases not matched to a gene: 15. CDR1 is MNHEY and CDR2 is SVGEGT in the germline V gene. The CDR3 length is 16 residues. This chain's CDR3 is CASSSPFTQGGNEQYF. The CDR3 nucleotides read TGTGCCAGCAGCTCGCCCTTTACACAGGGGGGCAACGAGCAGTACTTC.

The V and J genes are TRBV9 and TRBJ1-5; 8 bases fit TRBD1. This CDR3 spans 17 amino acids. Germline values: CDR1 SGDLS, CDR2 YYNGEE. J lost 6 bases, V lost 0 bases, and 11 bases had no gene match. CDR3 DNA sequence: TGTGCCAGCAGCGTAGCTCACCGGACAGGGATTCGTCAGCCCCAGCATTTT. Translated, it gives CASSVAHRTGIRQPQHF.

This clone has only a few counts. V and J are TRBV11-3 and TRBJ1-1; 7 bases line up with TRBD1. CDR3 length: 15 amino acids. With V trimmed by 5 bases and J by 0 bases, 6 bases remained unmatched. The germline V gene encodes CDR1 SGHNT and CDR2 YENEEA. DNA for the CDR3: TGTGCCAGCAGCCAGCGACAGGGAGTGAACACTGAAGCTTTCTTT. Its protein product is CASSQRQGVNTEAFF.

The V gene is TRBV11-1, the J gene TRBJ1-1, with unresolved D. V lost 5 bases and J 4 bases, leaving 17 bases between the germline ends. CDR1 is SGHAT, CDR2 FQDESV, per germline (reference sequence). This CDR3 has 15 amino acids. CDR3: CASSRVATEITEAFF. The CDR3 nucleotides are TGTGCCAGCAGCCGGGTTGCGACGGAAATCACTGAAGCTTTCTTT.

This chain connects TRBV12-5 to TRBJ2-2, with 7 bases that match TRBD1. CDR3 length: 14 amino acids. Trimming at V came to 5 bases and at J to 2 bases, leaving 2 bases not matched to a gene. Germline V gene lookup returns CDR1 LGHNT and CDR2 FRNRAP. The CDR3 protein is CASGDRANTGELFF. The CDR3 bases are TGTGCTAGTGGTGACAGGGCCAACACCGGGGAGCTGTTTTTT.

The V and J genes are TRBV5-6 and TRBJ2-7, with D unresolved. The CDR3 extends over 15 amino acids. From germline, CDR1 is SGHDT and CDR2 YYEEEE. Trimming took off 6 bases at V and 2 bases at J, with 18 bases between the two ends. In nucleotides, the CDR3 is TGTGCCAGCACCCATCCGGGTTCTCCTCCCTACGAGCAGTACTTC. Its protein is CASTHPGSPPYEQYF.

The chain is built from TRBV7-2 and TRBJ2-3; 8 nucleotides line up with TRBD2. The V gene's germline CDR1 is SGHTA and CDR2 FQGNSA. After removal of 2 bases from V and 3 bases from J, the junction contained 16 bases not matched to a gene. This CDR3 is built from 19 residues. CDR3 sequence: CASSLNGPWGGGRTDTQYF. In DNA form, the CDR3 reads TGTGCCAGCAGCTTAAACGGTCCGTGGGGCGGGGGGAGGACAGATACGCAGTATTTT. Full variable domain (missing parts from reference TRBV7-2 and TRBJ2-3): GAGVSQSPSNKVTEKGKDVELRCDPISGHTALYWYRQSLGQGLEFLIYFQGNSAPDKSGLPSDRFSAERTGGSVSTLTIQRTQQEDSAVYLCASSLNGPWGGGRTDTQYFGPGTRLTVL.

This chain links TRBV18 with TRBJ1-2; 8 bases line up with TRBD1. The V gene's germline CDR1 is KGHSH and CDR2 LQKENI. CDR3 length equals 16 residues. Trimming cost V 6 bases and J 0 bases; bases outside gene matches: 9. The CDR3 region has the DNA TGTGCCAGCTCCCTTGGACAGGGACGAGCTAACTATGGCTACACCTTC. It specifies CASSLGQGRANYGYTF.

This chain links TRBV20-1 with TRBJ1-2; 9 bases align to TRBD1. Germline values: CDR1 DFQATT, CDR2 SNEGSKA (reference sequence). V was pared by 6 bases and J by 8 bases, with 4 bases of the junction left unmatched. This CDR3 spans 11 amino acids. The CDR3 spells CSARDRAGYTF. In DNA form, the CDR3 reads TGCAGTGCCAGGGACAGGGCAGGCTACACCTTC.

The chain couples TRBV4-2 to TRBJ1-2, with D maybe TRBD1 (5 bases). V was cut by 0 bases and J by 4 bases, with 6 bases left in between. The germline V gene encodes CDR1 LGHNA and CDR2 YNFKEQ. There are 13 residues in the CDR3. The CDR3 here is CASSQDQGYGYTF. CDR3 nucleotide sequence: TGTGCCAGCAGCCAAGACCAGGGCTATGGCTACACCTTC.

This clone was seen only once. V and J are TRBV3-1 (or the pseudogene TRBV3-2) and TRBJ2-3, with TRBD1 identical over 7 bases. V shed 1 base, J shed 1 base, and the junction held 2 bases outside the gene matches. This CDR3 has 15 residues. Germline V gene data show CDR1 as LGHDT and CDR2 as YNNKEL (reference sequence). The CDR3 sequence is CASSQAGTGTDTQYF. CDR3 sequence (DNA): TGTGCCAGCAGCCAAGCCGGGACAGGCACAGATACGCAGTATTTT.

The V call is TRBV7-2, the J call TRBJ2-5, with 9 bases identical to TRBD1. This CDR3 region has 17 residues. The germline gives CDR1 SGHTA, CDR2 FQGNSA. Trimming removed 2 bases from V and 5 bases from J; junction bases left unmatched: 12. The CDR3 here is CASSLSPAQGAWETQYF. The CDR3 DNA reads as TGTGCCAGCAGCTTATCCCCCGCACAGGGGGCTTGGGAGACCCAGTACTTC.

This clone was found once. The chain links TRBV3-1 (or the pseudogene TRBV3-2) to TRBJ2-5; possibly TRBD2 for D (7 bases). In germline, CDR1 is LGHDT, CDR2 YNNKEL (reference sequence). Trimming removed 2 bases at V and 3 bases at J, with 19 bases between. There are 17 residues in the CDR3. The CDR3 spells CASSQLEGGRFEETQYF. The CDR3 bases are TGTGCCAGCAGCCAACTTGAGGGGGGGCGATTTGAAGAGACCCAGTACTTC.

This sequence joins TRBV4-3 and TRBJ1-5; 8 bases map to TRBD1. In germline, CDR1 is LGHNA, CDR2 YSLEER. There are 12 residues in the CDR3. CDR3 DNA sequence: TGCGCTACTACAGGGGGGTATCAGCCCCAGCATTTT. This codes for CATTGGYQPQHF.

In its sample, this clone was seen a few times. This chain uses TRBV28 with TRBJ1-5; 9 bases align to TRBD1. With V trimmed by 8 bases and J by 2 bases, 4 bases remained unmatched. This CDR3 spans 14 amino acids. The germline V gene has CDR1 MDHEN and CDR2 SYDVKM. CDR3 DNA sequence: TGTGCCAGCGCGGACAGGGGTGGCAATCAGCCCCAGCATTTT. As protein: CASADRGGNQPQHF.

This chain joins TRBV5-1 and TRBJ2-7; 7 positions agree with TRBD1. The CDR3 is made up of 18 amino acids. Losses at the gene ends were 4 bases for V and 0 bases for J; bases not matched to a gene: 16. The germline V gene has CDR1 SGHRS and CDR2 YFSETQ. DNA of the CDR3: TGCGCCAGCAGCCGACAGGGATTAGGGCCTAGCAGCTCCTACGAGCAGTACTTC. Translated, it gives CASSRQGLGPSSSYEQYF.

The CDR3 spells CASSWTSWSTDTQYF. The CDR3 coding sequence is TGTGCCAGCAGTTGGACTAGCTGGAGCACAGATACGCAGTATTTT. V and J are TRBV6-2 or TRBV6-3 and TRBJ2-3, with TRBD2 identical over 8 bases. Germline V gives CDR1 MNHEY, CDR2 SVGEGT. This CDR3 has 15 residues. The trim removed 4 bases at V and 0 bases at J, leaving 3 bases unmatched.

This chain links TRBV3-1 (or the pseudogene TRBV3-2) with TRBJ1-1; TRBD1 aligns across 7 bases. This CDR3 has 14 amino acids. Trimming removed 4 bases from V and 3 bases from J; junction bases left unmatched: 5. Looked up from germline, CDR1 is LGHDT and CDR2 is YNNKEL (reference sequence). This chain's CDR3 is CASSLRDSHTEAFF. CDR3 DNA: TGTGCCAGCAGCCTCCGGGACAGCCACACTGAAGCTTTCTTT.

The chain links TRBV29-1 to TRBJ2-1, with TRBD2 identical over 7 bases. The J segment lost 0 bases and the V segment lost 7 bases, leaving 6 bases of the junction unmatched. This CDR3 contains 14 residues. Germline V gives CDR1 SQVTM, CDR2 ANQGSEA. Here the CDR3 reads CSAPSGDSYNEQFF. The CDR3 DNA is TGCAGCGCCCCTAGCGGAGACTCCTACAATGAGCAGTTCTTC.

This clone was detected many times. The rearrangement links TRBV4-1 to TRBJ2-1, with 7 nucleotides matching TRBD1. V trimming: 3 bases; J trimming: 4 bases; junction bases outside the gene matches: 15. In germline, CDR1 is MGHRA, CDR2 YSYEKL. The CDR3 is 18 residues long. The DNA for the CDR3 is TGCGCCAGCAGCCACGAACCAGTGGCACAGGGGCGATACAATGAGCAGTTCTTC. Its protein product is CASSHEPVAQGRYNEQFF.

The rearrangement joins TRBV19 to TRBJ1-5; 10 positions agree with TRBD1. CDR3 size: 17 residues. Germline CDR1 and CDR2: LNHDA and SQIVND (reference sequence). The junction had 7 bases not matched to a gene; V was cut back by 0 bases and J by 5 bases. In DNA, the CDR3 is TGTGCCAGTAGTATAGATCGGGGACAGGGGATCGATCAGCCCCAGCATTTT. This codes for CASSIDRGQGIDQPQHF.

The chain couples TRBV7-9 to TRBJ2-1; 10 bases are shared with TRBD1. This CDR3 is built from 15 residues. Trimming cost V 5 bases and J 8 bases; bases outside gene matches: 9. Germline-derived CDR1 and CDR2 are SEHNR and FQNEAQ (reference sequence). The CDR3 is CASSLGQGLWDEQFF. The CDR3 DNA reads as TGTGCCAGCAGCCTGGGACAGGGGCTTTGGGATGAGCAGTTCTTC.

The V and J genes are TRBV19 and TRBJ2-3, with D perhaps matching TRBD2 (5 bases). The germline V gene encodes CDR1 LNHDA and CDR2 SQIVND (reference sequence). This CDR3 contains 14 residues. V lost 2 bases and J 0 bases, leaving 6 bases between the germline ends. The CDR3 region has the DNA TGTGCCAGTAGTATATCTAGCAGCACAGATACGCAGTATTTT. Protein sequence: CASSISSSTDTQYF.

The rearrangement joins TRBV18 to TRBJ1-3; D perhaps matches TRBD1 (5 bases). The CDR3 contains 14 residues. With 3 bases removed from V and 4 bases from J, the gap between germline ends came to 10 bases. Germline values: CDR1 KGHSH, CDR2 LQKENI. The CDR3 DNA follows: TGTGCCAGCTCACCGGCGGGGGAAGGAAACACCATATATTTT. This translates into CASSPAGEGNTIYF.

This chain joins TRBV5-1 and TRBJ1-6, with D tentatively TRBD1 (6 bases). The CDR3 loop spans 14 amino acids. The V gene's germline CDR1 is SGHRS and CDR2 YFSETQ. Trimming pared 3 bases from V and 6 bases from J, leaving 10 bases between. CDR3 sequence reads: CASSSGQFNSPLHF. In DNA, the CDR3 is TGCGCCAGCAGCTCCGGACAGTTTAATTCACCCCTCCACTTT.

The chain couples TRBV24-1 to TRBJ2-3; D may be TRBD2 (5 bases). In germline, CDR1 is KGHDR, CDR2 SFDVKD. The V end was cut by 2 bases, the J end by 7 bases, with 12 bases between. The CDR3 loop spans 14 amino acids. CDR3 amino acids: CATSDSSRHYTQYF. CDR3 DNA sequence: TGTGCCACCAGTGATTCTAGCAGGCACTATACGCAGTATTTT.